This passage covers 8 T cell receptor beta chains from one sample sequenced in a study of a mutant IDH1 vaccine in newly diagnosed glioma. The time point: baseline, week 1 (first vaccination visit). Described treatment: pre-vaccination baseline after standard-of-care therapy. This table comes from immunoSEQ multiplex PCR, and its TCRdb copy is limited to in-frame clones, with some not included. The data show 85,000 to 100,000 clones, 80% to 90% seen once. The input for sequencing was PBMCs, taken from a glioma patient treated with radiotherapy, temozolomide or both. The source is a woman in her forties or fifties with glioma.

This clone has just a few counts. The CDR3 spells CASSYTGYEQYF. CDR3 in DNA: TGTGCCAGCAGTTATACAGGGTACGAGCAGTACTTC. The genes are TRBV25-1 and TRBJ2-7, with D possibly being TRBD1 (6 bases). Germline-derived CDR1 and CDR2 are MGHDK and SYGVNS. The CDR3 is 12 residues long. V lost 5 bases and J lost 4, with 9 bases in between.

The chain links TRBV5-4 to TRBJ2-3; weak D call: TRBD1 (5 bases). CDR1 and CDR2 (germline): SGHNT, YYREEE (reference sequence). Trimming removed 0 bases from V and 7 bases from J, with 12 bases in between. The CDR3 runs to 14 residues. DNA of the CDR3: TGTGCCAGCAGCTTGGTTGGGCAGGGCTATACGCAGTATTTT. It codes for CASSLVGQGYTQYF.

The count of this clone is one. The genes are TRBV13 and TRBJ2-7; 8 positions match TRBD2. The germline CDR1 and CDR2 sequences are PRHDT and FYEKMQ (reference sequence). V shed 0 bases, J shed 2 bases, and the junction held 0 bases outside the gene matches. This CDR3 is built from 14 residues. The CDR3 coding sequence is TGTGCCAGCAGCTTAGGCGGGGGGGCCTACGAGCAGTACTTC. Translation: CASSLGGGAYEQYF. The variable domain in full, with the rest retrieved from reference TRBV13 and TRBJ2-7, is AAGVIQSPRHLIKEKRETATLKCYPIPRHDTVYWYQQGPGQDPQFLISFYEKMQSDKGSIPDRFSAQQFSDYHSELNMSSLELGDSALYFCASSLGGGAYEQYFGPGTRLTVT.

The V and J genes are TRBV7-9 and TRBJ2-7; maybe TRBD2 (6 bases). The CDR3 extends over 14 amino acids. V was clipped by 2 bases and J by 4 bases, with 12 bases between them. CDR1 is SEHNR, CDR2 FQNEAQ, per germline (reference sequence). CDR3 loop: CASSLIGSTYEQYF. As DNA, the CDR3 is TGTGCCAGCAGCTTAATCGGGAGCACTTACGAGCAGTACTTC.

V usage is TRBV13 and J usage is TRBJ2-5, with 10 bases fitting TRBD2. This CDR3 comprises 19 residues. Losses at the gene ends were 5 bases for V and 1 base for J; bases not matched to a gene: 16. The V gene's germline CDR1 is PRHDT and CDR2 FYEKMQ (reference sequence). The CDR3 here is CASSGPTSGAIFIQETQYF. The CDR3 region has the DNA TGTGCCAGCAGCGGTCCCACTAGCGGGGCAATTTTTATCCAAGAGACCCAGTACTTC.

This clone has only one observation. V is TRBV27 and J is TRBJ2-1; TRBD1 aligns across 12 bases. Trimming took 10 bases from V and 0 from J; bases not matched to a gene: 4. The CDR3 totals 15 residues. The germline CDR1 and CDR2 sequences are MNHEY and SMNVEV (reference sequence). CDR3 region: CATAGQGASYNEQFF. CDR3 sequence (DNA): TGTGCCACCGCGGGACAGGGGGCCTCCTACAATGAGCAGTTCTTC.

The genes are TRBV5-6 and TRBJ2-7; 8 bases agree with TRBD1. The germline V gene has CDR1 SGHDT and CDR2 YYEEEE. Trimming took 4 bases from V and 2 from J; bases not matched to a gene: 5. This CDR3 is built from 14 residues. Here the CDR3 reads CASSRQGSTYEQYF. The CDR3 nucleotides are TGTGCCAGCAGCCGACAGGGGTCCACCTACGAGCAGTACTTC.

The chain carries TRBV21-1 and TRBJ1-5. TRBV21-1 is classified as a pseudogene. The CDR3 runs 16 residues. CDR3 DNA sequence: TGTGCCAGCAGCAAAGGGGGACGCCCAAGCAATCAGCCCCAGCATTTT. As protein: CASSKGGRPSNQPQHF.